The sequence of this T cell receptor (beta chain) was determined in a study of shared clonotypes between healthy human individuals. All the donors were Caucasian adults who lived in Nashville, Tennessee. With V trimmed by 2 bases and J by 0 bases, 14 bases remained unmatched. The germline V gene has CDR1 LGHNA and CDR2 YNFKEQ. The CDR3 length is 20 residues. Unsorted PBMC DNA was run through sequencing on ten immunoSEQ deep assay plates. The repertoire was sequenced with immunoSEQ multiplex PCR; TCRdb's copy has only in-frame clones and lacks some. The table shows roughly 500,000 clones, with more than 65% occurring only once. This clone has just a few counts.

Material for sequencing was PBMCs. The TCR sequence derives from a woman between 35 and 50 years old in good health. Some clones in this sample may be carry-over from other donors' samples. This chain joins TRBV4-2 and TRBJ2-5, with 11 bases identical to TRBD2. The CDR3 DNA reads as TGTGCCAGCAGCCAAACGCTAGCGGGAGGCCGATCGGGGTACCAAGAGACCCAGTACTTC. Amino acid sequence: CASSQTLAGGRSGYQETQYF.